Each of the 5 T cell receptor beta chains below was sequenced from the same sample in a study of shared clonotypes between healthy human individuals. Assay: immunoSEQ multiplex PCR; the TCRdb copy retains only in-frame clones and omits some. Here the sample spans about 2.4 million clones, roughly 93% being singletons. Sample: naive CD4+ T cells from PBMCs. Subset given: CD45RA+ positively selected. The receptors come from a man aged 18-30 years in good health. Some clones in this sample may be carry-over from other donors' samples.

In its sample, this clone was seen a few times. Other DNA sequences in the sample encode the same CDR3. The chain has TRBV5-1 and TRBJ1-1, with D perhaps TRBD1 (6 bases). The V end lost 4 bases, the J end lost 1 base, and 11 bases lay between the germline ends. This CDR3 region has 14 residues. In germline, CDR1 is SGHRS, CDR2 YFSETQ. The chain's CDR3 is CASSPQTGNTEAFF. CDR3 coding DNA: TGCGCCAGCAGCCCCCAGACAGGGAACACTGAAGCTTTCTTT.

The gene calls are TRBV7-8 and TRBJ2-7; TRBD1 matches 7 bases. Germline CDR1 and CDR2: SGHVS and FQNEAQ. The CDR3 is made up of 13 amino acids. Trimming at V came to 1 base and at J to 10 bases, leaving 7 bases not matched to a gene. The CDR3 nucleotides are TGTGCCAGCAGCTTAGAAGACAGGGCGCACCAGTACTTC. It codes for CASSLEDRAHQYF.

About this clone itself: This sample includes further DNA sequences coding for the same CDR3. The chain links TRBV9 to TRBJ2-7; tentatively, D is TRBD2 (6 bases). The CDR3 is made up of 14 amino acids. Trimming left V 0 bases short and J 4 bases short, with 11 bases between. The germline gives CDR1 SGDLS, CDR2 YYNGEE. In DNA, the CDR3 is TGTGCCAGCAGCGTAGCTGGCGGGACTTACGAGCAGTACTTC. Its translation: CASSVAGGTYEQYF. Supplemented by reference TRBV9 and TRBJ2-7, the full variable domain reads DSGVTQTPKHLITATGQRVTLRCSPRSGDLSVYWYQQSLDQGLQFLIQYYNGEERAKGNILERFSAQQFPDLHSELNLSSLELGDSALYFCASSVAGGTYEQYFGPGTRLTVT.

This chain connects TRBV7-9 to TRBJ2-2; 8 bases line up with TRBD1. Germline CDR1 reads SEHNR; CDR2 reads FQNEAQ (reference sequence). The CDR3 length is 15 residues. Trimming at V came to 3 bases and at J to 6 bases, leaving 6 bases not matched to a gene. CDR3 sequence reads: CASSLDRAPPGELFF. CDR3 coding DNA: TGTGCCAGCAGCTTGGACAGGGCCCCCCCCGGGGAGCTGTTTTTT.

V usage is TRBV28 and J usage is TRBJ2-5; 7 bases map to TRBD2. This CDR3 has 15 residues. V was clipped by 9 bases and J by 5 bases; unmatched bases: 15. The germline V gene has CDR1 MDHEN and CDR2 SYDVKM. Here the CDR3 reads CASISRAGGRETQYF. The CDR3 nucleotides are TGTGCCAGTATATCCCGTGCCGGGGGGAGGGAGACCCAGTACTTC.